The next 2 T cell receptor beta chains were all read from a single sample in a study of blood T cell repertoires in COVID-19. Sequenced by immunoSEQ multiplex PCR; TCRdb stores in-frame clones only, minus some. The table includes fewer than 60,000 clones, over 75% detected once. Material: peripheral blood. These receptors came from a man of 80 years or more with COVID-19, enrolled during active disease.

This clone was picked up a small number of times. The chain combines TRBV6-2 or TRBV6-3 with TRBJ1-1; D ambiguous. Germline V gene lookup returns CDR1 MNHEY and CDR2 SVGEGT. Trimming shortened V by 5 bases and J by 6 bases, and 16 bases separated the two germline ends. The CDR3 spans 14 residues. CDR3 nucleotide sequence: TGTGCCAGCAGTGACCTTCGGGGAACGGCTGAAGCTTTCTTT. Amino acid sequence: CASSDLRGTAEAFF.

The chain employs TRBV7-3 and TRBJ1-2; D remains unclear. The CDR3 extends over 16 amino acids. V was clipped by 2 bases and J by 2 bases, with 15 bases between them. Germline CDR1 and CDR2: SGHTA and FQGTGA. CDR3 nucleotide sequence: TGTGCCAGCAGCTTAGCTGCCGGGGAAGGGAACTATGGCTACACCTTC. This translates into CASSLAAGEGNYGYTF.